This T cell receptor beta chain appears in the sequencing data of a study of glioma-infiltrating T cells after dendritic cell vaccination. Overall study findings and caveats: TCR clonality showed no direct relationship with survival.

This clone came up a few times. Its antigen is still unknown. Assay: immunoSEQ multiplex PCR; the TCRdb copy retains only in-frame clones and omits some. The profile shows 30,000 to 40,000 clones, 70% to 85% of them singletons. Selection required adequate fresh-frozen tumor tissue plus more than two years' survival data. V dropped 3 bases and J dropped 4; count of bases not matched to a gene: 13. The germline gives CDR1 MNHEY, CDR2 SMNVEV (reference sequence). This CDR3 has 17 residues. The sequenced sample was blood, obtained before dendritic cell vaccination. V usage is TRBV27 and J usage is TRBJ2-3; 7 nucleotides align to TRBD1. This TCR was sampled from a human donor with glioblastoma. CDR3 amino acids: CASSFGSTGRRADTQYF. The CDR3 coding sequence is TGTGCCAGCAGTTTTGGTTCGACAGGGCGGCGTGCAGATACGCAGTATTTT.